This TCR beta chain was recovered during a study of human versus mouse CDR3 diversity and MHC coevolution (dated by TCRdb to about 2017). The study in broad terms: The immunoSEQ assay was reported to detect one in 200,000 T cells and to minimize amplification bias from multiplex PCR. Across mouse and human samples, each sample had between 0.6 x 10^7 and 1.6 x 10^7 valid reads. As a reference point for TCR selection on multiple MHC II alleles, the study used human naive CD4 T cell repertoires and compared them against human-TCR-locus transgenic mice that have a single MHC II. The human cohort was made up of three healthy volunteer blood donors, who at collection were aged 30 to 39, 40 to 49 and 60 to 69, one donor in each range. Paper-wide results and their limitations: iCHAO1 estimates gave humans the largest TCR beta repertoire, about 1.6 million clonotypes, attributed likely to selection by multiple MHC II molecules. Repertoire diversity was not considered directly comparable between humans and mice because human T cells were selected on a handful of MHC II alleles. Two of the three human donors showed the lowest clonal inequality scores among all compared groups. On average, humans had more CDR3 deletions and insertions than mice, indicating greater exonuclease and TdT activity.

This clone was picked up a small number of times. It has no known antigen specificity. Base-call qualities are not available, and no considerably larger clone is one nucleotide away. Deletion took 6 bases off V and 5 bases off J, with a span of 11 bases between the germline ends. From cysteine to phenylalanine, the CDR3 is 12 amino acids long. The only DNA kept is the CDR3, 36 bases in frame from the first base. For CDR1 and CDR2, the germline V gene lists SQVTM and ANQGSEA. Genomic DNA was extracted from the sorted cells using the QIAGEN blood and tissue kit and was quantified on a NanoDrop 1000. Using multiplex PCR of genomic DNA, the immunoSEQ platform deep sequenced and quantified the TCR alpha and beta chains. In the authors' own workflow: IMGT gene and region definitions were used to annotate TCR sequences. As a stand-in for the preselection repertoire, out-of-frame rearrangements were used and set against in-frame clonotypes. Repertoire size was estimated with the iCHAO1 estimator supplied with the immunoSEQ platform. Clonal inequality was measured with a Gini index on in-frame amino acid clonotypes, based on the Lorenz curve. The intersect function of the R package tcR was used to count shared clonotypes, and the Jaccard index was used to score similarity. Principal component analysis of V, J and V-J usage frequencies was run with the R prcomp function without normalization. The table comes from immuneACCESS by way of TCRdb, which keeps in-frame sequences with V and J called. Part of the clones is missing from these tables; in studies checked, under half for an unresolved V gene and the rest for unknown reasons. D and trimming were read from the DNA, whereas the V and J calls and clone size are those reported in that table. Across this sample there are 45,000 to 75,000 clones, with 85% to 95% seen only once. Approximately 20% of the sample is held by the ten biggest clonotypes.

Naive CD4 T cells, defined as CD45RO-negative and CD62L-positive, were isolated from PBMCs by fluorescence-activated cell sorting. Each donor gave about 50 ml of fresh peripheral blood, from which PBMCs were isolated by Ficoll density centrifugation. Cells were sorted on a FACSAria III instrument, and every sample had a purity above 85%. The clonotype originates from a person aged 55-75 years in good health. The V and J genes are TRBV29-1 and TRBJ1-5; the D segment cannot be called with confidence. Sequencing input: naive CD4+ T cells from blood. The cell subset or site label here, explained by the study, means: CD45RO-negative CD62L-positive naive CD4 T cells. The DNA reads TGCAGCGTCGGCGGGCAAGATCAGCCCCAGCATTTT. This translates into CSVGGQDQPQHF.